The source of this T cell receptor beta chain is a study of Ad26.COV2.S vaccination and SARS-CoV-2 variants. V lost 4 bases to trimming and J lost 1 base, with 7 bases between them. Germline-derived CDR1 and CDR2 are SNHLY and FYNNEI. This CDR3 has 14 residues. Libraries were prepared by immunoSEQ multiplex PCR; TCRdb keeps only in-frame clonotypes and omits some of them. The sample includes some 350,000 clones, 92% of them seen just once. Concerning this clone: No antigen is known for it.

Study-level points and caveats: In TCR breadth and depth analyses, total T cell responses may have been underestimated. Higher spike-specific TCR breadth was found in vaccine recipients than in placebo recipients. Vaccine and placebo groups showed comparable non-spike TCR breadth.

The chain joins TRBV2 to TRBJ2-2, with D uncertain. Here the sequenced sample was peripheral blood, taken after recovery from COVID-19. The sequence derives from a human donor who had recovered from COVID-19. CDR3 protein: CASSALGNTGELFF. The DNA of the CDR3 is TGTGCCAGCAGTGCTCTGGGGAACACCGGGGAGCTGTTTTTT.